These 9 T cell receptor beta chains were sequenced from one sample in a study of cytomegalovirus exposure and HLA in healthy donors. Vbeta (60) and Jbeta (13) primers were used in the PCR. Assay: immunoSEQ multiplex PCR; the TCRdb copy retains only in-frame clones and omits some. Here the sample spans roughly 180,000 clones, about 86% being singletons. What was sequenced was PBMCs. These receptors all stem from a woman aged 18-29 years in good health and CMV-seropositive.

This chain connects TRBV9 to TRBJ2-7, with TRBD1 matching 9 bases. Losses at the gene ends were 3 bases for V and 4 bases for J; bases not matched to a gene: 8. The CDR3 consists of 15 residues. Germline V lookup: CDR1 SGDLS, CDR2 YYNGEE. The CDR3 DNA follows: TGTGCCAGCAGCGCGTCTCCGGGACAGGGTTACGAGCAGTACTTC. This sequence encodes CASSASPGQGYEQYF. The whole variable domain, remainder taken from reference TRBV9 and TRBJ2-7, is DSGVTQTPKHLITATGQRVTLRCSPRSGDLSVYWYQQSLDQGLQFLIQYYNGEERAKGNILERFSAQQFPDLHSELNLSSLELGDSALYFCASSASPGQGYEQYFGPGTRLTVT.

The chain has TRBV14 and TRBJ1-1, with a possible D match to TRBD1 (6 bases). The CDR3 is 14 residues long. Trimming left V 4 bases short and J 6 bases short, with 15 bases between. Germline V CDR1 and CDR2: SGHDN, FVKESK. The chain's CDR3 is CASSRANRVPEAFF. Written as DNA, the CDR3 is TGTGCCAGCAGCCGAGCGAACAGGGTACCTGAAGCTTTCTTT.

CDR3 sequence (DNA): TGTGCCAGCAGTCGAGCTACAGGGGCTACTGAAGCTTTCTTT. It is translated as CASSRATGATEAFF. The chain recombines TRBV6-5 with TRBJ1-1; 7 nucleotides line up with TRBD1. The germline V gene has CDR1 MNHEY and CDR2 SVGAGI. With 5 bases clipped from V and 5 bases from J, the junction kept 8 bases outside the gene matches. This CDR3 is 14 amino acids long.

This clone was detected only once. The chain carries TRBV6-1 and TRBJ2-2; 8 positions match TRBD1. V shed 4 bases, J shed 2 bases, and the junction held 3 bases outside the gene matches. From germline, CDR1 is MNHNS and CDR2 SASEGT. The CDR3 is made up of 15 amino acids. CDR3 nucleotides: TGTGCCAGCAGTGGGACAGGGTTAAACACCGGGGAGCTGTTTTTT. It is translated as CASSGTGLNTGELFF.

This chain joins TRBV6-1 and TRBJ2-2; 7 nucleotides match TRBD2. V trimming: 1 base; J trimming: 3 bases; junction bases outside the gene matches: 2. The germline CDR1 and CDR2 sequences are MNHNS and SASEGT. This CDR3 has 15 residues. Here the CDR3 DNA reads TGTGCCAGCAGTGAAGGACTAGCAGACACCGGGGAGCTGTTTTTT. Protein: CASSEGLADTGELFF.

This clone was detected only once. This chain's CDR3 is CASKQRQGSYNEQFF. In DNA form, the CDR3 reads TGTGCCAGCAAACAGAGACAGGGTTCCTACAATGAGCAGTTCTTC. This chain links TRBV14 with TRBJ2-1; 7 bases align to TRBD1. Trimming removed 7 bases from V and 1 base from J; junction bases left unmatched: 7. Germline assignment: CDR1 SGHDN and CDR2 FVKESK. The CDR3 sequence is 15 residues long.

This clone was recorded a few times. The gene calls are TRBV11-2 and TRBJ2-7, with D hard to call. The germline V gene encodes CDR1 SGHAT and CDR2 FQNNGV. V was pared by 0 bases and J by 2 bases, with 8 bases between. The CDR3 is 14 residues long. This CDR3 is CASSLEYTAYEQYF. CDR3 coding DNA: TGTGCCAGCAGCTTAGAATATACAGCCTACGAGCAGTACTTC.

A few counts support this clone. The chain has TRBV6-5 and TRBJ2-1, with 9 bases identical to TRBD1. This CDR3 is 14 amino acids long. Germline CDR1 reads MNHEY; CDR2 reads SVGAGI. Unmatched junction bases numbered 4, after V lost 7 bases and J lost 3 bases. The CDR3 DNA reads as TGTGCCAGCACCCTGGGACAGGGCTACAATGAGCAGTTCTTC. It yields the protein CASTLGQGYNEQFF.

CDR3 region: CASSLGQVTTDTQYF. The CDR3 region has the DNA TGTGCCAGCAGTTTAGGACAGGTTACCACAGATACGCAGTATTTT. This sequence joins TRBV2 and TRBJ2-3; 7 bases align to TRBD1. The CDR3 consists of 15 residues. The V segment lost 5 bases and the J segment 2 bases; nucleotides outside the gene matches: 7. Looked up from germline, CDR1 is SNHLY and CDR2 is FYNNEI. Looking up the rest from reference TRBV2 and TRBJ2-3 gives the full variable domain: EPEVTQTPSHQVTQMGQEVILRCVPISNHLYFYWYRQILGQKVEFLVSFYNNEISEKSEIFDDQFSVERPDGSNFTLKIRSTKLEDSAMYFCASSLGQVTTDTQYFGPGTRLTVL.